This TCR beta chain was sequenced during a study of CXCR3-negative and CXCR3-positive naive CD8 T cells. With respect to this clonotype: Antigen specificity is unknown.

UMI labels and 5' RACE were used to prepare the TRB cDNA libraries. TCRdb reprocessed the 5' RACE reads, keeping one entry per CDR3 protein, no DNA. This sample contains 55,000 to 75,000 distinct CDR3 sequences. Study-wide findings and caveats: The TRB CDR3s that CXCR3-positive naive cells carried were more hydrophobic than those of CXCR3-negative naive cells.

The CDR3 has 13 residues. Germline lookup yields CDR1 MNHEY and CDR2 SVGEGT. The chain links TRBV6-2 or TRBV6-3 to TRBJ2-1. The sample consisted of naive CXCR3+ CD8+ T cells from blood. The subset was: CD45RO-CCR7+CD27+CD95- naive CD8+ T cells expressing CXCR3 (TNR3+). This sequence originates from a human donor in good health. Some clones in this sample may be carry-over from other donors' samples. The CDR3 is CASSQGPYNEQFF.